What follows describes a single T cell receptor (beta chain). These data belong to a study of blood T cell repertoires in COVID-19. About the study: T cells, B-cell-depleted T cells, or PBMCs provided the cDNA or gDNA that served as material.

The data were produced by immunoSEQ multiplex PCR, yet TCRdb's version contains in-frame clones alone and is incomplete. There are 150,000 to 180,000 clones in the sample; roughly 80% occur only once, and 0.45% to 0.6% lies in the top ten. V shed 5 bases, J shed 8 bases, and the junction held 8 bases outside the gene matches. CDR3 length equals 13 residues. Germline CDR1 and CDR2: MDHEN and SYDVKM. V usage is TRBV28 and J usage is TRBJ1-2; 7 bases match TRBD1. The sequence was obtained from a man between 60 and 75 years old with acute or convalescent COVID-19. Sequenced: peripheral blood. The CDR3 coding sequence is TGTGCCAGCAGTCCATCGGACAGGAGGGGCTACACCTTC. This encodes CASSPSDRRGYTF.